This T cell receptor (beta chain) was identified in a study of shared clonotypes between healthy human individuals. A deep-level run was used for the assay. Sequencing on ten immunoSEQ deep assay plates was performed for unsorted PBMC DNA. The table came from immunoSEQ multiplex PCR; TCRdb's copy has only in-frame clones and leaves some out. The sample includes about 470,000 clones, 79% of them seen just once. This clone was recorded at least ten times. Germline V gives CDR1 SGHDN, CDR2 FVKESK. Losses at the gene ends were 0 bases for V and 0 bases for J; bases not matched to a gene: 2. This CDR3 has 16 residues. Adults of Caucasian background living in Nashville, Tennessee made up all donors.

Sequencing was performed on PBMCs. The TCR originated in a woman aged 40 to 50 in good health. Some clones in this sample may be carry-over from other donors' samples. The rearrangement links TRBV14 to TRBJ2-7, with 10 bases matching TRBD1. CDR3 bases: TGTGCCAGCAGCCAAGAGGGACAGGGGAGCTCCTACGAGCAGTACTTC. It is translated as CASSQEGQGSSYEQYF.